What follows are 21 T cell receptor beta chains derived from one specimen sequenced in a study of shared clonotypes between healthy human individuals. The repertoire was sequenced with immunoSEQ multiplex PCR; TCRdb's copy has only in-frame clones and lacks some. Of millions of clones in the sample, 85% to 95% were seen once. Source material: naive CD4+ T cells sorted from blood. The subset: CD45RA+ positively selected. These TCRs come from a young man in good health.

This chain joins TRBV29-1 and TRBJ2-7; 7 nucleotides agree with TRBD2. The ends lost 4 bases at V and 6 bases at J; junction bases unmatched: 21. The CDR3 has 17 residues. The germline gives CDR1 SQVTM, CDR2 ANQGSEA. The CDR3 here is CSVGERGRFNFKGEQYF. CDR3 DNA: TGCAGCGTTGGGGAGCGGGGCCGCTTCAATTTTAAAGGCGAGCAGTACTTC.

The chain couples TRBV5-1 to TRBJ1-1; D is possibly TRBD1 (5 bases). CDR1 is SGHRS and CDR2 is YFSETQ in the germline V gene. Trimming stripped 1 base from V and 3 bases from J, with 13 bases between. The CDR3 contains 15 residues. CDR3 amino acids: CASSLRGPRDTEAFF. The CDR3 region has the DNA TGCGCCAGCAGCTTGAGGGGCCCTCGGGACACTGAAGCTTTCTTT.

The rearrangement links TRBV5-1 to TRBJ2-7, with unresolved D. CDR3 size: 14 residues. Germline V gives CDR1 SGHRS, CDR2 YFSETQ. Deletions cut 0 bases from V and 5 bases from J, with 12 bases between. Written as DNA, the CDR3 is TGCGCCAGCAGCTTGGACAGAATCGGGCACGAGCAGTACTTC. This encodes CASSLDRIGHEQYF.

As concerns this clone: This CDR3 is also generated by other DNA sequences in the sample. This chain uses TRBV7-2 with TRBJ1-6, with D perhaps TRBD1 (5 bases). Germline CDR1 and CDR2: SGHTA and FQGNSA. Trimming cost V 2 bases and J 4 bases, with 6 bases left between them. This CDR3 region has 14 residues. The CDR3: CASSLQGYNSPLHF. For the CDR3, the DNA is TGTGCCAGCAGCTTACAGGGATATAATTCACCCCTCCACTTT.

As for this clone: Additional DNA sequences in this sample encode the identical CDR3. The CDR3 nucleotides are TGTGCCAGCAGCCTCGGTGGGACCGGGGAGCTGTTTTTT. This encodes CASSLGGTGELFF. The V and J genes are TRBV7-6 and TRBJ2-2; no clear D. V was cut by 5 bases and J by 5 bases, with 9 bases left in between. The CDR3 has 13 amino acids. CDR1 and CDR2 (germline): SGHVS, FNYEAQ.

The CDR3: CASSTLGQGRDTQYF. For the CDR3, the DNA is TGTGCCAGCAGCACCCTCGGACAGGGGCGAGATACGCAGTATTTT. The V call is TRBV5-6, the J call TRBJ2-3; 9 nucleotides align to TRBD1. The V gene's germline CDR1 is SGHDT and CDR2 YYEEEE. The CDR3 contains 15 residues. Trimming removed 4 bases from V and 5 bases from J; junction bases left unmatched: 8.

To note about this clone: Other DNA sequences from this sample encode an identical CDR3 as well. This chain joins TRBV6-5 and TRBJ1-3; 9 bases match TRBD1. The V and J ends lost 5 bases and 4 bases, in that order; junction bases with no gene match: 6. Germline V gene data show CDR1 as MNHEY and CDR2 as SVGAGI. This CDR3 has 15 amino acids. CDR3 bases: TGTGCCAGCAGTCGAGGGACAGGGACAGGAAACACCATATATTTT. Residues: CASSRGTGTGNTIYF.

V gene TRBV11-2 combines with J gene TRBJ2-1; 9 bases agree with TRBD2. The CDR3 is made up of 16 amino acids. V shed 6 bases, J shed 5 bases, and the junction held 11 bases outside the gene matches. Germline V gives CDR1 SGHAT, CDR2 FQNNGV. The CDR3 loop reads CASRPVVSSGDNEQFF. In DNA form, the CDR3 reads TGTGCCAGCAGGCCCGTAGTGTCTAGCGGGGACAATGAGCAGTTCTTC.

The chain has TRBV19 and TRBJ1-5; TRBD1 matches at 11 bases. The J segment lost 1 base and the V segment lost 1 base, leaving 6 bases of the junction unmatched. Germline CDR1 reads LNHDA; CDR2 reads SQIVND (reference sequence). The CDR3 consists of 18 residues. The CDR3 region is CASSIGVWDRGSNQPQHF. CDR3 DNA sequence: TGTGCCAGTAGTATAGGTGTTTGGGACAGGGGGAGCAATCAGCCCCAGCATTTT.

CDR3 residues: CASSLEGQGSYMNTEAFF. In nucleotides, the CDR3 is TGTGCCAGCAGCTTAGAAGGGCAGGGGTCTTACATGAACACTGAAGCTTTCTTT. This sequence joins TRBV11-2 and TRBJ1-1, with a tentative D call TRBD1 (6 bases). Per germline, CDR1 SGHAT and CDR2 FQNNGV. CDR3 length: 18 residues. Trimming took 0 bases from V and 0 from J, leaving 17 bases between them.

CDR3 amino acids: CASSLSMGYEQYF. DNA for the CDR3: TGTGCCAGCAGCTTATCAATGGGGTACGAGCAGTACTTC. The chain combines TRBV7-3 with TRBJ2-7; D gene uncertain. Trimming stripped 2 bases from V and 4 bases from J, with 9 bases between. Germline CDR1 and CDR2: SGHTA and FQGTGA. The CDR3 contains 13 residues. Using reference TRBV7-3 and TRBJ2-7 for the parts outside the CDR3, the full variable domain is GAGVSQTPSNKVTEKGKYVELRCDPISGHTALYWYRQSLGQGPEFLIYFQGTGAADDSGLPNDRFFAVRPEGSVSTLKIQRTERGDSAVYLCASSLSMGYEQYFGPGTRLTVT.

The chain has TRBV7-2 and TRBJ1-2; TRBD1 matches 7 bases. The CDR3 has 13 residues. From germline, CDR1 is SGHTA and CDR2 FQGNSA. With 5 bases clipped from V and 8 bases from J, the junction kept 8 bases outside the gene matches. The CDR3 protein is CASSPDRDRGYTF. Written as DNA, the CDR3 is TGTGCCAGCAGCCCCGACAGGGATAGGGGCTACACCTTC.

The V gene is TRBV9, the J gene TRBJ1-6, with 10 bases identical to TRBD1. The CDR3 contains 16 residues. CDR1 and CDR2 (germline): SGDLS, YYNGEE. The V segment lost 0 bases and the J segment 7 bases; nucleotides outside the gene matches: 4. Here the CDR3 reads CASSVATDRGNSPLHF. The CDR3 nucleotides are TGTGCCAGCAGCGTAGCTACGGACAGGGGGAATTCACCCCTCCACTTT.

The rearrangement joins TRBV6-1 to TRBJ2-2; weak D call: TRBD2 (6 bases). The CDR3 loop spans 15 amino acids. V lost 7 bases and J lost 4, with 16 bases in between. Germline V gives CDR1 MNHNS, CDR2 SASEGT. The CDR3 nucleotides are TGTGCCAGCAACATCTTCCCGGAGGGCACCGGGGAGCTGTTTTTT. Its translation is CASNIFPEGTGELFF.

This chain connects TRBV2 to TRBJ2-2; tentatively, D is TRBD2 (5 bases). Trimming removed 2 bases at V and 4 bases at J, with 11 bases between. Germline V gives CDR1 SNHLY, CDR2 FYNNEI. The CDR3 has 15 residues. The CDR3 loop is CASSESGSSTGELFF. CDR3 DNA: TGTGCCAGCAGTGAATCGGGGTCGAGCACCGGGGAGCTGTTTTTT.

The chain combines TRBV12-5 with TRBJ1-1, with D hard to call. The CDR3 has 14 amino acids. The V end lost 6 bases, the J end lost 8 bases, and 19 bases lay between the germline ends. Germline lookup yields CDR1 LGHNT and CDR2 FRNRAP. This CDR3 reads CASGARTDLKEAFF. CDR3 DNA: TGTGCTAGTGGAGCACGGACGGACCTCAAAGAAGCTTTCTTT.

The chain carries TRBV6-1 and TRBJ2-2, with a possible D match to TRBD1 (5 bases). This CDR3 contains 13 residues. Germline-derived CDR1 and CDR2 are MNHNS and SASEGT. V was cut by 6 bases and J by 4 bases, with 9 bases left in between. The CDR3 DNA reads as TGTGCCAGCAGGCCCCAGGGCACCGGGGAGCTGTTTTTT. Its protein is CASRPQGTGELFF.

This clone showed up just a few times. The sample has other DNA sequences that encode this CDR3 too. The chain is built from TRBV14 and TRBJ2-7; a possible D gene is TRBD1 (5 bases). Germline assignment: CDR1 SGHDN and CDR2 FVKESK. Deletions cut 4 bases from V and 1 base from J, with 11 bases between. The CDR3 sequence is 14 residues long. DNA for the CDR3: TGTGCCAGCAGCCCTGAGACAGCTTCCTACGAGCAGTACTTC. Translating it yields CASSPETASYEQYF.

The V and J genes are TRBV25-1 and TRBJ1-6; no clear D gene. This CDR3 comprises 13 residues. Germline CDR1 MGHDK, CDR2 SYGVNS. Between the trimmed V and J ends, which lost 5 bases and 8 bases, there was a span of 10 bases. The CDR3 loop is CASSLAGDSPLHF. CDR3 DNA sequence: TGTGCCAGCAGTCTTGCGGGTGATTCACCCCTCCACTTT.

V is TRBV7-9 and J is TRBJ2-2; the D gene is possibly TRBD1 (6 bases). V shed 0 bases and J shed 2 bases, with 13 bases lying between them. The CDR3 runs to 17 residues. Per germline, CDR1 SEHNR and CDR2 FQNEAQ (reference sequence). CDR3 protein: CASSLAALGGNTGELFF. The CDR3 DNA is TGTGCCAGCAGCTTAGCGGCGCTAGGGGGTAACACCGGGGAGCTGTTTTTT. Variable domain in full (rest from reference TRBV7-9 and TRBJ2-2): DTGVSQNPRHKITKRGQNVTFRCDPISEHNRLYWYRQTLGQGPEFLTYFQNEAQLEKSRLLSDRFSAERPKGSFSTLEIQRTEQGDSAMYLCASSLAALGGNTGELFFGEGSRLTVL.

V gene TRBV7-2 combines with J gene TRBJ2-5; 8 positions match TRBD1. J was trimmed by 4 bases and V by 5 bases; bases with no gene match: 6. Germline CDR1 and CDR2: SGHTA and FQGNSA. This CDR3 is built from 14 residues. The CDR3 region is CASSRTGKRETQYF. The CDR3 bases are TGTGCCAGCAGCAGGACAGGGAAGAGAGAGACCCAGTACTTC.